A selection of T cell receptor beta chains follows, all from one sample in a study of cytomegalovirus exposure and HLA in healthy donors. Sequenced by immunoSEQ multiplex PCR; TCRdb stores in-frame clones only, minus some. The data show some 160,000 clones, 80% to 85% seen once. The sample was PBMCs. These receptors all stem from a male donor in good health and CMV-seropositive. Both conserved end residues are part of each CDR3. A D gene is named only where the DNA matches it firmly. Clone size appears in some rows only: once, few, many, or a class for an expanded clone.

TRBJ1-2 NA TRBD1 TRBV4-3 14 TGCGCCAGCAGCCCCCAGGGGGGAGATTATGGCTACACCTTC CASSPQGGDYGYTF
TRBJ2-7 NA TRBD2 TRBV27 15 TGTGCCAGCTGGAGCGGGAAAATTTTTAACTACGAGCAGTACTTC CASWSGKIFNYEQYF
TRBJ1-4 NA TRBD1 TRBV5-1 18 TGCGCCAGCAGCTTGAGGGCACAGGGGGCTTCTACTAATGAAAAACTGTTTTTT CASSLRAQGASTNEKLFF
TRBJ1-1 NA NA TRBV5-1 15 TGCGCCAGCAGCACGGGGAGGGGGTGGAACACTGAAGCTTTCTTT CASSTGRGWNTEAFF
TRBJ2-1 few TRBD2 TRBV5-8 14 TGTGCCAGCAGCTCCTTGGACGGGGGGGATGAGCAGTTCTTC CASSSLDGGDEQFF
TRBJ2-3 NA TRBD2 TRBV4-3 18 TGCGCCAGCAGCCAAGATCTCCGGGGGGGCCTAGGGACAGATACGCAGTATTTT CASSQDLRGGLGTDTQYF
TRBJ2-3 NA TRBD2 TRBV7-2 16 TGTGCCAGCAGCTTAGTGGCGGGGGGCAGTACAGATACGCAGTATTTT CASSLVAGGSTDTQYF
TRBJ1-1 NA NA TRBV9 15 TGTGCCAGCAGCGCAGAGGCGGGGATGAACACTGAAGCTTTCTTT CASSAEAGMNTEAFF
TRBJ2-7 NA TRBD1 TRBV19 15 TGTGCCAGTAGTCGAAATGGACAGGGTGGGCACGAGCAGTACTTC CASSRNGQGGHEQYF
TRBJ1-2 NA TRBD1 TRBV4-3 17 TGCGCCAGCAGCCAAGATGTAGGGACAGACCTTAACTATGGCTACACCTTC CASSQDVGTDLNYGYTF
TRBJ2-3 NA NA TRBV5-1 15 TGCGCCAGCAGCTTGGACAGAACCCTCACAGATACGCAGTATTTT CASSLDRTLTDTQYF
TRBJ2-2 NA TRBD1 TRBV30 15 TGTGCCTGGAGCAAGGGGGCGAGGAACACCGGGGAGCTGTTTTTT CAWSKGARNTGELFF
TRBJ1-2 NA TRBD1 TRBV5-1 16 TGCGCCAGCAGCTTGGCCAGAGGGGGCATATTGGATGGCTACACCTTC CASSLARGGILDGYTF
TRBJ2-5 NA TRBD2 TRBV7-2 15 TGTGCCAGCAGCCCCCGGACTAGCGGGGAAGAGACCCAGTACTTC CASSPRTSGEETQYF
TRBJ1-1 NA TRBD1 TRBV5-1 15 TGCGCCAGCAGCTTGTACAGGGGGCTCGACACTGAAGCTTTCTTT CASSLYRGLDTEAFF
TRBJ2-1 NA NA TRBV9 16 TGTGCCAGCAGTGTGGACCCAGGGATCAGGTACAATGAGCAGTTCTTC CASSVDPGIRYNEQFF
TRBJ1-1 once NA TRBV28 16 TGTGCCAGCAGTTTTGCCAGGGCCAAACCGAACACTGAAGCTTTCTTT CASSFARAKPNTEAFF
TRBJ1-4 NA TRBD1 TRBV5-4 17 TGTGCCAGCAGCTTGGGTCAGGGTTGGCAGGGGGGTGAAAAACTGTTTTTT CASSLGQGWQGGEKLFF
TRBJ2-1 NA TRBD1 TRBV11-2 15 TGTGCCAGCAGCCAGGGGGCAGGTGATGGCAATGAGCAGTTCTTC CASSQGAGDGNEQFF
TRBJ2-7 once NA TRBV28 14 TGTGCCAGCAGTTTAAGCGGATCTAAAGGCGAGCAGTACTTC CASSLSGSKGEQYF
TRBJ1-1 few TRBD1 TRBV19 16 TGTGCCAGTAGTTATATTTCAGGGGGAGTAGGAACTGAAGCTTTCTTT CASSYISGGVGTEAFF
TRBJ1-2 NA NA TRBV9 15 TGTGCCAGCAGCGTGACCTCACGACAGTCCTATGGCTACACCTTC CASSVTSRQSYGYTF
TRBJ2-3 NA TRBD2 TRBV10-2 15 TGCGCCAGCGATACCGGGACTAGCGGCTCAGATACGCAGTATTTT CASDTGTSGSDTQYF
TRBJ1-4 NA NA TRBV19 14 TGTGCCAGTAGTCCCTGGGGGCAGGGTGAAAAACTGTTTTTT CASSPWGQGEKLFF
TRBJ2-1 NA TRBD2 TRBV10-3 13 TGTGCCACCTTAGCGGGAGTCAACAATGAGCAGTTCTTC CATLAGVNNEQFF
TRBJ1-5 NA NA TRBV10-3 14 TGTGCCATCAACGGGAGGGATAGCAATCAGCCCCAGCATTTT CAINGRDSNQPQHF
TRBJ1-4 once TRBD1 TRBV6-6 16 TGTGCCAGCAGTATCCAAAGACAGGGTGGATCGGAAAAACTGTTTTTT CASSIQRQGGSEKLFF
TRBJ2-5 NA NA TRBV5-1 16 TGCGCCAGCAGCCCCGGAGGTTCTCCCATGAAAGAGACCCAGTACTTC CASSPGGSPMKETQYF